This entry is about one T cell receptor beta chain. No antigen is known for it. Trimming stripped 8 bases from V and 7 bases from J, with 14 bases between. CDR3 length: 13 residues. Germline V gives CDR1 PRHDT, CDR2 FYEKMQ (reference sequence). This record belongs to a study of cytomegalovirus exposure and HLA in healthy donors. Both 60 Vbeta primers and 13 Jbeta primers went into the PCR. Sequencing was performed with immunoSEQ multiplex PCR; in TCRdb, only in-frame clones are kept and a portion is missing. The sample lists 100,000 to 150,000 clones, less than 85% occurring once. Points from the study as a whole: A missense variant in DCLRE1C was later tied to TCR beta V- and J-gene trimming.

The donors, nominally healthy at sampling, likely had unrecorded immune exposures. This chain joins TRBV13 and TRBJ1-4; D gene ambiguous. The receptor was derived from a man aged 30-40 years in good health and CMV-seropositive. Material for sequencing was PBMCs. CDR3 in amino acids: CASQRGMGEKLFF. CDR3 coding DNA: TGTGCCAGCCAGAGAGGGATGGGTGAAAAACTGTTTTTT.